The 14 T cell receptor beta chains below all came from one sample that was sequenced in a study of T cell repertoires in cytomegalovirus infection. Their cognate antigens are unknown. Each CDR3 protein is one row after TCRdb ran MiXCR on the reads. Altogether more than 90,000 distinct CDR3 sequences are present, around 10% being singletons, with the ten largest covering 31%. Sequenced material: PBMCs, sequenced either directly or after in vitro stimulation (not recorded which). The receptors were sampled from a human donor in good health (CMV status not recorded). Some clones in this sample may be carry-over from other donors' samples.

This clonotype occurred once. The rearrangement links TRBV4-2 to TRBJ2-7; 11 nucleotides agree with TRBD2. Looked up from germline, CDR1 is LGHNA and CDR2 is YNFKEQ. This CDR3 spans 15 amino acids. V was pared by 2 bases and J by 2 bases, with 2 bases of the junction left unmatched. The CDR3 sequence: CASSQTSGSAYEQYF. CDR3 DNA: TGTGCCAGCAGCCAAACTAGCGGGAGTGCCTACGAGCAGTACTTC.

The chain has TRBV30 and TRBJ2-7, with TRBD1 as a possible D gene (5 bases). V lost 2 bases to trimming and J lost 2 bases, with 7 bases between them. The CDR3 is made up of 12 amino acids. Germline CDR1 GTSNPN, CDR2 SVGIG (reference sequence). This CDR3 reads CAWSRGPYEQYF. CDR3 nucleotide sequence: TGTGCCTGGAGTAGGGGCCCCTACGAGCAGTACTTC.

This clonotype was observed at least ten times. V is TRBV7-2 and J is TRBJ2-1; 7 bases are a match to TRBD2. The germline gives CDR1 SGHTA, CDR2 FQGNSA. V dropped 5 bases and J dropped 2; count of bases not matched to a gene: 9. The CDR3 totals 16 residues. The CDR3 DNA follows: TGTGCCAGCAGCCCCGCGACTAGCAAGGCCTACAATGAGCAGTTCTTC. The encoded protein is CASSPATSKAYNEQFF.

This clonotype was seen at least ten times. The J gene is TRBJ2-5, the V gene TRBV11-1; D gene unclear. Germline loops: CDR1 SGHAT, CDR2 FQDESV (reference sequence). The CDR3 consists of 14 residues. Trimming pared 4 bases from V and 1 base from J, leaving 10 bases between. The CDR3 region is CASSSARTQETQYF. The CDR3 coding sequence is TGTGCCAGCAGCTCTGCACGGACCCAAGAGACCCAGTACTTC.

This clonotype was seen at least ten times. The chain couples TRBV12-3 or TRBV12-4 to TRBJ2-3; 16 bases match TRBD2. The V segment lost 3 bases and the J segment 2 bases; nucleotides outside the gene matches: 2. The CDR3 length is 17 residues. The CDR3, as DNA: TGTGCCAGCAGTTTTGGGACTAGCGGGAGGGCCACAGATACGCAGTATTTT. It specifies CASSFGTSGRATDTQYF.

The sample holds many counts of this clonotype. In nucleotides, the CDR3 is TGCGCCAGCAGCCAAGGACAGGGCCCAATCTCTGGGGCCAACGTCCTGACTTTC. This gives the protein CASSQGQGPISGANVLTF. The chain links TRBV4-1 to TRBJ2-6, with 7 bases lining up with TRBD1. The CDR3 is made up of 18 amino acids. Per germline, CDR1 MGHRA and CDR2 YSYEKL. The trim removed 1 base at V and 0 bases at J, leaving 6 bases unmatched.

This clonotype was counted only a few times. V is TRBV19 and J is TRBJ2-3; D possibly corresponds to TRBD2 (5 bases). Per the germline V gene, CDR1 is LNHDA and CDR2 is SQIVND (reference sequence). This CDR3 comprises 17 residues. V was trimmed by 2 bases and J by 2 bases, leaving 17 bases between them. The CDR3 DNA follows: TGTGCCAGTAGTATAATTTTGGCGGGTGCCCTCACAGATACGCAGTATTTT. Encoded protein: CASSIILAGALTDTQYF.

The table lists this clonotype with many counts. The V call is TRBV19, the J call TRBJ1-1; D may be TRBD1 (5 bases). The length of the CDR3 is 13 residues. V shed 5 bases and J shed 1 base, with 8 bases lying between them. CDR1 is LNHDA and CDR2 is SQIVND in the germline V gene (reference sequence). The CDR3 nucleotides are TGTGCCAGTAGTCAGGGCGGGAACACTGAAGCTTTCTTT. As protein: CASSQGGNTEAFF.

This clonotype was counted ten times or more. The gene calls are TRBV27 and TRBJ2-3, with TRBD2 matching 10 bases. Losses at the gene ends were 8 bases for V and 9 bases for J; bases not matched to a gene: 2. The CDR3 runs 11 residues. Germline lookup yields CDR1 MNHEY and CDR2 SMNVEV (reference sequence). CDR3 in amino acids: CASATSGTQYF. The CDR3 DNA reads TGTGCCAGCGCGACTAGCGGGACGCAGTATTTT.

The chain is built from TRBV4-3 and TRBJ2-5, with unresolved D. The germline gives CDR1 LGHNA, CDR2 YSLEER. V was trimmed by 0 bases and J by 9 bases, leaving 20 bases between them. The CDR3 totals 16 residues. In nucleotides, the CDR3 is TGCGCCAGCAGCCAAGATGTGGGAACGTTTCCAACGTCCCAGTACTTC. Amino acids: CASSQDVGTFPTSQYF.

There are many counts of this clonotype. The chain employs TRBV6-2 or TRBV6-3 and TRBJ2-4; TRBD2 is a possible D gene (5 bases). The V gene lost 6 bases and the J gene lost 0 bases, with 15 bases spanning the gap. Looked up from germline, CDR1 is MNHEY and CDR2 is SVGEGT. The CDR3 covers 16 residues. CDR3 nucleotide sequence: TGTGCCAGCAGCGGTCAGCGGATACTAGCCAAAAACATTCAGTACTTC. Its translation is CASSGQRILAKNIQYF.

This clonotype was detected only a few times. The chain employs TRBV12-3 or TRBV12-4 and TRBJ1-2; D unclear. This CDR3 is 12 amino acids long. Trimming removed 5 bases at V and 8 bases at J, with 12 bases between. As DNA, the CDR3 is TGTGCCAGCAGTACTAGCGGCAAGGGCTACACCTTC. Its protein is CASSTSGKGYTF.

In its sample, this clonotype was seen a few times. CDR3: CASSIPPTEAFF. In DNA, the CDR3 is TGTGCCAGTAGTATTCCCCCCACTGAAGCTTTCTTT. V and J are TRBV19 and TRBJ1-1, with D hard to call. The germline CDR1 and CDR2 sequences are LNHDA and SQIVND (reference sequence). Trimming stripped 3 bases from V and 4 bases from J, with 6 bases between. The CDR3 totals 12 residues.

The V call is TRBV27, the J call TRBJ2-3, with 10 bases lining up with TRBD2. The germline gives CDR1 MNHEY, CDR2 SMNVEV (reference sequence). The CDR3 has 15 residues. V gave up 6 bases and J gave up 2 bases; unmatched junction bases: 5. CDR3 sequence: CASSKSGRATDTQYF. CDR3 coding DNA: TGTGCCAGCAGCAAAAGCGGGAGGGCCACAGATACGCAGTATTTT.